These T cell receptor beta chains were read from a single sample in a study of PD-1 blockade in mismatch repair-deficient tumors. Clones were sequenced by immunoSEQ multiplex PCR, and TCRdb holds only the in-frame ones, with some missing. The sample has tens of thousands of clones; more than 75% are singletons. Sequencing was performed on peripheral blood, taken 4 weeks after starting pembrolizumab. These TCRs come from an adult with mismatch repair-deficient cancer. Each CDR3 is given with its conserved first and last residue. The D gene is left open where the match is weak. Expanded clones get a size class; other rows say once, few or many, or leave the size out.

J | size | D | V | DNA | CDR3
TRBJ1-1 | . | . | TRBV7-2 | TGTGCCAGCAGCTTTTTCGGGCGGGTTCAAATTGGAGCTTTCTTT | CASSFFGRVQIGAFF
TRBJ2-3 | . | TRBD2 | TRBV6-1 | TGTGCCAGCAGTGAAGTAGGGACTAGCGGGAGGGCCGTCACAGATACGCAGTATTTT | CASSEVGTSGRAVTDTQYF
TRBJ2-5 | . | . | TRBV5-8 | TGTGCCAGCAGCTTGTGGGAGACCCAGTACTTC | CASSLWETQYF
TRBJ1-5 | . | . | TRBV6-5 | TGTGCCAGCTCCTCGCGGGGGAATCAGCCCCAGCATTTT | CASSSRGNQPQHF
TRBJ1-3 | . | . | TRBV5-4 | TGTGCCAGCAGCTTGGACAGATCTGGAAACACCATATATTTT | CASSLDRSGNTIYF
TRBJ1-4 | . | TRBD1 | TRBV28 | TGTGCCGGGCAACCGGGACAGGGAGATGAAAAACTGTTTTTT | CAGQPGQGDEKLFF
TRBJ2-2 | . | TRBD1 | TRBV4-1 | TGCGCCAGCAGCCCGTACGGGACAGCGAACACCGGGGAGCTGTTTTTT | CASSPYGTANTGELFF
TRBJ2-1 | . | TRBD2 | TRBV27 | TGTGCCAGCAGGGGACTAGCTTTTCACAATGAGCAGTTCTTC | CASRGLAFHNEQFF
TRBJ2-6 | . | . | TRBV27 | TGTGCCAGCAGTTTAACGGGCTCTGGGGCCAACGTCCTGACTTTC | CASSLTGSGANVLTF
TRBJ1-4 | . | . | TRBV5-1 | TGCGCCAGCAGGATCTCAGGGTCAACTAATGAAAAACTGTTTTTT | CASRISGSTNEKLFF
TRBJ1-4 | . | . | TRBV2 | TGTGCCAGCAGTCGACTCGAAAGTGGAGCTAATGAAAAACTGTTTTTT | CASSRLESGANEKLFF
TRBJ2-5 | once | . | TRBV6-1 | TGTGCCAGCAGTGAAGGATGGCAGCAAGAGACCCAGTACTTC | CASSEGWQQETQYF
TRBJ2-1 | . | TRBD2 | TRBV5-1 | TGCGCCAGCAGTGGAGCGGGGGAGAATGAGCAGTTCTTC | CASSGAGENEQFF
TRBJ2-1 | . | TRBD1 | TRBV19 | TGTGCCAGTAGTATAGGAGGGGGGACAGGGCGATACAATGAGCAGTTCTTC | CASSIGGGTGRYNEQFF
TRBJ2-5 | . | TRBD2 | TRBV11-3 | TGTGCCAGCAGCTCCAGGCAGTCTAGCGGGCCCCAAGAGACCCAGTACTTC | CASSSRQSSGPQETQYF
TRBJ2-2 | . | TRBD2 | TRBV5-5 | TGTGCCAGCAGCTTCCGTGGACTAGCGACCGGGGAGCTGTTTTTT | CASSFRGLATGELFF
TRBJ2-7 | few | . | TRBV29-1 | TGCAGCTCCACGACAGGGAGGGAGCAGTACTTC | CSSTTGREQYF
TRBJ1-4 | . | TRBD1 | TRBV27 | TGTGCCAGCAGTTACGGGACAGGGCGTGAAAAACTGTTTTTT | CASSYGTGREKLFF
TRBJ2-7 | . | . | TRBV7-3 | TGTGCCAGCAGTCCGGACGTTTCGGCCTACGAGCAGTACTTC | CASSPDVSAYEQYF
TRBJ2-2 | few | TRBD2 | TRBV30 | TGTGCCAGAACTAGCGGGATGAACACCGGGGAGCTGTTTTTT | CARTSGMNTGELFF
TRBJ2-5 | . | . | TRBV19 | TGTGCCAGTAGTTCGACCCCCGGGCAAGCGAAAGAGACCCAGTACTTC | CASSSTPGQAKETQYF
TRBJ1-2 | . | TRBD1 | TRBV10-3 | TGTGCCATCAGTGAGTCCTTTATCGACAGGGAGGGAGGCTATGGCTACACCTTC | CAISESFIDREGGYGYTF
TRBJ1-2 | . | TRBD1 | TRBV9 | TGTGCCAGCAGCCCGGCCAGTTACAGGGGGCCCTATGGCTACACCTTC | CASSPASYRGPYGYTF
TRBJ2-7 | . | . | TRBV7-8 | TGTGCCAGCAGCTTACACTACGAGCAGTACTTC | CASSLHYEQYF
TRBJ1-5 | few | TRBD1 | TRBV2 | TGTGCCAGCAGCTTCGGACAGGGACTTAGCAATCAGCCCCAGCATTTT | CASSFGQGLSNQPQHF
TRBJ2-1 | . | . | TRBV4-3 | TGCGCCAGCAGCCAAGATCTATTATCCGTTCGAGACAGGGAGCAGTTCTTC | CASSQDLLSVRDREQFF
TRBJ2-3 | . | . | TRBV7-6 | TGTGCCAGCAGCCTAGACCGAAGGGGAACAGATACGCAGTATTTT | CASSLDRRGTDTQYF
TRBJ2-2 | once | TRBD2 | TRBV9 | TGTGCCAGCAGCGCACCACTAGCGGGAAACACCGGGGAGCTGTTTTTT | CASSAPLAGNTGELFF
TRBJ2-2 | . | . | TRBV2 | TGTGCCAGCAGTGAGGGCAGCCCGAACACCGGGGAGCTGTTTTTT | CASSEGSPNTGELFF
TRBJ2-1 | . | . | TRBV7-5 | TGTGCCAGAAGCTTAGAAGGTATGTCCAGCGGGAGTAATGAGCAGTTCTTC | CARSLEGMSSGSNEQFF
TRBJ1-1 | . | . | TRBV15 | TGTGCCACCAGCAGAGGGTCTGAGAACACTGAAGCTTTCTTT | CATSRGSENTEAFF
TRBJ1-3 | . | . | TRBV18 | TGTGCCAGCTCCAACAACGCCGGGGGGCGAGGAAACACCATATATTTT | CASSNNAGGRGNTIYF
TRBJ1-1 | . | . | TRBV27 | TGTGCCAGCAGTTTAACACACGGGAGCACTGAAGCTTTCTTT | CASSLTHGSTEAFF
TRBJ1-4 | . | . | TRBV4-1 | TGCGCCAGCAGCCAAGAACGGACGGCCAGTAATGAAAAACTGTTTTTT | CASSQERTASNEKLFF
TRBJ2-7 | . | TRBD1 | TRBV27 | TGTGCCAGCAGTTTAAGACAGGGGAATTACGAGCAGTACTTC | CASSLRQGNYEQYF
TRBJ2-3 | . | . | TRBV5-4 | TGTGCCAGCAGCTGGGGACTGGCAGGGGGCACAGATACGCAGTATTTT | CASSWGLAGGTDTQYF
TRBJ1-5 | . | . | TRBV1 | TGCACCAGCAGCCAAGAAACACTCGTATGGGATCAGCCCCAGCATTTT | CTSSQETLVWDQPQHF
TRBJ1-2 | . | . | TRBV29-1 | TGCAGCGTTGTAACAGGGAAAGCGAATGGCTACACCTTC | CSVVTGKANGYTF
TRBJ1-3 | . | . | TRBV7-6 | TGTGCCAGCAGCCTAGGACATGGAGGCAGACGTGGAAACACCATATATTTT | CASSLGHGGRRGNTIYF
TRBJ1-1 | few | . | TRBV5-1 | TGCGCCAGCAGCTTGGACCCCACCTCTGAAGCTTTCTTT | CASSLDPTSEAFF
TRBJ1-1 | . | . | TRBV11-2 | TGTGCCAGCAGCTTCCGACAGGCAAGGGACACTGAAGCTTTCTTT | CASSFRQARDTEAFF
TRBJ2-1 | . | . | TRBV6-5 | TGTGCCAGCAGTTTGGATCCGGGACACTTGTACAATGAGCAGTTCTTC | CASSLDPGHLYNEQFF
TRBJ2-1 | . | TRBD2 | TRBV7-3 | TGTGCCAGCAGCTTCGGGACTAGCGGGAGGGATGAGCAGTTCTTC | CASSFGTSGRDEQFF
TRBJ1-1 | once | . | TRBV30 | TGTGCCTGGGGGGGAGACACTGAAGCTTTCTTT | CAWGGDTEAFF
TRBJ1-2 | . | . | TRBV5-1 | TGCGCCAGCAGCATGGGCCCGGGGCGAGATGGCTACACCTTC | CASSMGPGRDGYTF
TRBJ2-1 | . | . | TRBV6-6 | TGTGCCAGCAGTTCGGAGGGGTGGGCTGAGCAGTTCTTC | CASSSEGWAEQFF
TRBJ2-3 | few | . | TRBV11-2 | TGTGCCAGCAGCTTAGATGGGGGATTCACAGATACGCAGTATTTT | CASSLDGGFTDTQYF